These T cell receptor beta chains were read from a single sample in a study of shared clonotypes between healthy human individuals. Assay: immunoSEQ multiplex PCR; the TCRdb copy retains only in-frame clones and omits some. Seen here are around 2.1 million clones, approximately 94% observed once, and the top ten hold 1.7%. Sequenced: naive CD8+ T cells from PBMCs. The receptors come from a young man in good health. Some clones in this sample may be carry-over from other donors' samples. Both conserved end residues are trimmed from each CDR3. The order of the fields is V gene, clone size, CDR3 protein. Size is omitted from some rows. Given values are once, few, many or a class for expanded clones.

V gene: TRBV28
clone size: -
CDR3 protein: ASRLVVNLYNEQF

V gene: TRBV28
clone size: -
CDR3 protein: ATVNTGGDYGYT

V gene: TRBV11-1
clone size: -
CDR3 protein: ASSPLGTSYEQY

V gene: TRBV29-1
clone size: -
CDR3 protein: SVHRGNNEQF

V gene: TRBV19
clone size: -
CDR3 protein: ASTPTGESYEQY

V gene: TRBV5-1
clone size: -
CDR3 protein: ASSRRTGQNTEAF

V gene: TRBV27
clone size: -
CDR3 protein: ASSFRGGVIDQF

V gene: TRBV2
clone size: -
CDR3 protein: ASIGTGEAF

V gene: TRBV11-2
clone size: -
CDR3 protein: ASSAAYEQY

V gene: TRBV4-1
clone size: -
CDR3 protein: ASSYGVNTEAF

V gene: TRBV29-1
clone size: -
CDR3 protein: SVDGGNTIY

V gene: TRBV2
clone size: -
CDR3 protein: ASSERTGDYEQY

V gene: TRBV9
clone size: many
CDR3 protein: ASSGQAVDTEAF

V gene: TRBV10-1
clone size: few
CDR3 protein: ASSETGQAAYEQY

V gene: TRBV10-3
clone size: -
CDR3 protein: AISERGSVGSLPDTQY

V gene: TRBV6-1
clone size: -
CDR3 protein: ASSFGHYLYNEQF

V gene: TRBV11-2
clone size: -
CDR3 protein: ASSYRTSGGDNEQF

V gene: TRBV28
clone size: once
CDR3 protein: ASSLSILGGGQNIQY

V gene: TRBV18
clone size: -
CDR3 protein: ASSPRTGTGGRMEETQY

V gene: TRBV11-2
clone size: -
CDR3 protein: ASSLEGLAGGSYEQY

V gene: TRBV6-1
clone size: -
CDR3 protein: ASSEGWQANNEKLF

V gene: TRBV7-8
clone size: once
CDR3 protein: ASSLGVREIVTGELF

V gene: TRBV5-1
clone size: -
CDR3 protein: ASSLDRGLSTDTQY

V gene: TRBV4-3
clone size: -
CDR3 protein: ASSQDNTEAF

V gene: TRBV7-9
clone size: -
CDR3 protein: ASSLGSTLYEQY

V gene: TRBV4-2
clone size: -
CDR3 protein: ASSQDFRGESETQY